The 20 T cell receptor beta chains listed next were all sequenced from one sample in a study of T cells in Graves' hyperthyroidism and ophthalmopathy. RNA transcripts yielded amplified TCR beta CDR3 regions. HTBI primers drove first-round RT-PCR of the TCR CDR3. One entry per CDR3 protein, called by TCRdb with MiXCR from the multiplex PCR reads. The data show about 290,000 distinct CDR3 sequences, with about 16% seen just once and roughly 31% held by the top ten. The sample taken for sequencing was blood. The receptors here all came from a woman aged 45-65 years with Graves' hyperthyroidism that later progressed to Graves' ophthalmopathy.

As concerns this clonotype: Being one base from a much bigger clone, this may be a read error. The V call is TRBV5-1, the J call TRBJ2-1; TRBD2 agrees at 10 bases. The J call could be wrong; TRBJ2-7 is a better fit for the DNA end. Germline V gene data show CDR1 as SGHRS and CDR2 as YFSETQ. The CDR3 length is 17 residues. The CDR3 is CASSGGTSERGRNEQYF. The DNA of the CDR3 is TGCGCCAGCAGCGGGGGGACTAGCGAGAGAGGGAGGAATGAGCAGTACTTC.

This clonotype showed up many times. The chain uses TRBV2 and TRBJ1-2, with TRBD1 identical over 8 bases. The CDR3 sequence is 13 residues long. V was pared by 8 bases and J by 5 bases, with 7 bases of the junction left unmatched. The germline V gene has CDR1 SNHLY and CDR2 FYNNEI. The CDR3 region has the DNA TGTGCCAGCGAACGGACAGGGTGGTATGGCTACACCTTC. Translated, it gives CASERTGWYGYTF.

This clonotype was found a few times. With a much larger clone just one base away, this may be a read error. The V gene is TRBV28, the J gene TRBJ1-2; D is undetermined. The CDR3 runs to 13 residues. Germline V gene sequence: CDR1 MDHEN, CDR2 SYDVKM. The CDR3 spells CASRDRAREGCTF. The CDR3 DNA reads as TGTGCCAGCAGGGACCGGGCTAGGGAGGGCTGCACCTTC.

CDR3 bases: TGTGCCAGCAGCCAAGTTTCCGCGACCTACGAGCAGTACTTC. Protein: CASSQVSATYEQYF. The chain joins TRBV4-2 to TRBJ2-7; D unresolved. CDR3 length: 14 residues. V shed 1 base and J shed 2 bases, with 9 bases lying between them. Germline V gene lookup returns CDR1 LGHNA and CDR2 YNFKEQ.

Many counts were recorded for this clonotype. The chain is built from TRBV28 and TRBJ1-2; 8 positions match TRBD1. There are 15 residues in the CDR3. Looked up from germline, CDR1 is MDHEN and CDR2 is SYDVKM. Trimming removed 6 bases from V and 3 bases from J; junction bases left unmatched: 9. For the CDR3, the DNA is TGTGCCAGCAGATTGACAGGGGAGGTTCACTATGGCTACACCTTC. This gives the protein CASRLTGEVHYGYTF.

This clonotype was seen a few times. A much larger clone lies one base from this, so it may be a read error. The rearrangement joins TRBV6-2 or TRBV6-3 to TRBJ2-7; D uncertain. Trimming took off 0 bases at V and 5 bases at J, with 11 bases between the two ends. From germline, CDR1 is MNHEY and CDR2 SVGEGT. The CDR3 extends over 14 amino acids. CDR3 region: CASSYSGSTHEQYF. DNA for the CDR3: TGTGCCAGCAGTTACTCAGGATCAACCCACGAGCAGTACTTC.

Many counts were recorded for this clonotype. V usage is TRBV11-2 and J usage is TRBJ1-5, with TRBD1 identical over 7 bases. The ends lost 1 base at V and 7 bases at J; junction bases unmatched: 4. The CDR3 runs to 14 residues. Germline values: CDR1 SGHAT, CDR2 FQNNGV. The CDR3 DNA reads TGTGCCAGCAGCTTAGGCCAGGGGGTCCAGCCCCAGCATTTT. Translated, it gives CASSLGQGVQPQHF.

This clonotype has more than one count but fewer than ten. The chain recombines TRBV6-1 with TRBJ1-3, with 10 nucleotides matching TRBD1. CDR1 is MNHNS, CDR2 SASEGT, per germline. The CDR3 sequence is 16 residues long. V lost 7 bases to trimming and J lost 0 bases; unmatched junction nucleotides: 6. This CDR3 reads CASNRDRGHSGNTIYF. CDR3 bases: TGTGCCAGCAACCGGGACAGGGGCCACTCTGGAAACACCATATATTTT.

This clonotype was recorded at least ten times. The CDR3 DNA reads as TGTGCCAGCAGCCAGAATATGAACACTGAAGCTTTCTTT. It is translated as CASSQNMNTEAFF. The J gene is TRBJ1-1, the V gene TRBV3-1; D is unresolved. V was shortened by 3 bases and J by 0 bases, with 5 bases between the two germline ends. The CDR3 totals 13 residues. Germline values: CDR1 LGHDT, CDR2 YNNKEL (reference sequence).

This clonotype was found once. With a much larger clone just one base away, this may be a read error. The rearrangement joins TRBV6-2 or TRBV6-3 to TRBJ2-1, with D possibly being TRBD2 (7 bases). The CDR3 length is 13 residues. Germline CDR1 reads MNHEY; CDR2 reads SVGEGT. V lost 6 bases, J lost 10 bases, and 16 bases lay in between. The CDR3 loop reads CASRRGGGGEQFF. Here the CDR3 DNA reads TGTGCCAGCAGGAGGGGGGGGGGCGGGGAGCAGTTCTTC.

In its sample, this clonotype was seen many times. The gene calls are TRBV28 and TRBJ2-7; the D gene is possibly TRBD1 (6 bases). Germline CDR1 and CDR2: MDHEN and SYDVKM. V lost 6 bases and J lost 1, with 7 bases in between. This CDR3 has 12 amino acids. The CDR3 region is CASRRGSYEQYF. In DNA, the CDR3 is TGTGCCAGCAGAAGGGGGTCCTACGAGCAGTACTTC. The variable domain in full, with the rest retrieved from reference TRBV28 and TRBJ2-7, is DVKVTQSSRYLVKRTGEKVFLECVQDMDHENMFWYRQDPGLGLRLIYFSYDVKMKEKGDIPEGYSVSREKKERFSLILESASTNQTSMYLCASRRGSYEQYFGPGTRLTVT.

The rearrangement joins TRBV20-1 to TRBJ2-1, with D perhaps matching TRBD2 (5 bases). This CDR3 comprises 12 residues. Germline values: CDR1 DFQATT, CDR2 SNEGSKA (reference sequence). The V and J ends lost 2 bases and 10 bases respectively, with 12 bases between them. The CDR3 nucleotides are TGCAGTGCTAGAAAAGAGGGTGGGGAGCAGTTCTTC. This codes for CSARKEGGEQFF.

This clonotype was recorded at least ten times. CDR3 protein: CASSPALGIDEQYF. In DNA, the CDR3 is TGTGCCAGCAGTCCTGCCCTCGGGATAGACGAGCAGTACTTC. The chain carries TRBV28 and TRBJ2-7; a possible D gene is TRBD2 (5 bases). V lost 5 bases and J 5 bases, leaving 16 bases between the germline ends. The germline V gene has CDR1 MDHEN and CDR2 SYDVKM. There are 14 residues in the CDR3.

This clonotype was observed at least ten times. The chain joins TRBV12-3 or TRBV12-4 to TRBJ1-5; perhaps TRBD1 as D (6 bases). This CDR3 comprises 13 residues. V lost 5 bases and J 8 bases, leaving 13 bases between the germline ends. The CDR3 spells CASSARGREPQHF. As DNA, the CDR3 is TGTGCCAGCAGTGCCAGGGGTAGGGAGCCCCAGCATTTT.

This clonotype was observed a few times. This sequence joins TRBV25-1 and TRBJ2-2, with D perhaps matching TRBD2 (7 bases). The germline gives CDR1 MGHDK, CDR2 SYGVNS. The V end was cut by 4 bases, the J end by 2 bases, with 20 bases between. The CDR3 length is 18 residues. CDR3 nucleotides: TGTGCCAGCAGTGGGGAGGGGGGCGACTATTTCAACACCGGGGAGCTGTTTTTT. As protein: CASSGEGGDYFNTGELFF.

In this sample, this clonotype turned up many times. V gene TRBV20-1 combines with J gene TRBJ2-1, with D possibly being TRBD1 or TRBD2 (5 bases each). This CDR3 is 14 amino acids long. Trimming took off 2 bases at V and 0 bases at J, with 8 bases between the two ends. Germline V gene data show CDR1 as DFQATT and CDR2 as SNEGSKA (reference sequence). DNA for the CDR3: TGCAGTGCTAGATCGGGACCCTCCTACAATGAGCAGTTCTTC. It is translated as CSARSGPSYNEQFF.

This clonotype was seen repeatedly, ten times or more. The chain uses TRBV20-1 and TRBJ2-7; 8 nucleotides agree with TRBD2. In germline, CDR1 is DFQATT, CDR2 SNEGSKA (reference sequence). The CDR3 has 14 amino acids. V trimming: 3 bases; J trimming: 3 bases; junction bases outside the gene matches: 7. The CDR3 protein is CSASLPGTSYEQYF. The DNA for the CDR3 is TGCAGTGCTAGCTTGCCCGGGACTAGCTACGAGCAGTACTTC.

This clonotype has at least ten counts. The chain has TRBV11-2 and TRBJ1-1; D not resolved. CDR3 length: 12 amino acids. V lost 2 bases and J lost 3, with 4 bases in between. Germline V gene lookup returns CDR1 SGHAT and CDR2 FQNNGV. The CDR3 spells CASSLWDTEAFF. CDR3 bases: TGTGCCAGCAGCTTATGGGACACTGAAGCTTTCTTT.

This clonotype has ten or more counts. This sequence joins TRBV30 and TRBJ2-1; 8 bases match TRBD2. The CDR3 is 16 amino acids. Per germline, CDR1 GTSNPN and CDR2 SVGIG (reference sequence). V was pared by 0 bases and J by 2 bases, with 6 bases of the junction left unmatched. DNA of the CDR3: TGTGCCTGGAGTGTACTCGGCGGGGGGACCTACAATGAGCAGTTCTTC. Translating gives CAWSVLGGGTYNEQFF.

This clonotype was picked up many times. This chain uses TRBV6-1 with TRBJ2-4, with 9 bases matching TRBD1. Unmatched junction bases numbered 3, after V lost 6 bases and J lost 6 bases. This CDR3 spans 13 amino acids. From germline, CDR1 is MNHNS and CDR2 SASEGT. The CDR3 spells CASRQTGGNIQYF. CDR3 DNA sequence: TGTGCCAGCAGACAGACAGGGGGAAACATTCAGTACTTC.